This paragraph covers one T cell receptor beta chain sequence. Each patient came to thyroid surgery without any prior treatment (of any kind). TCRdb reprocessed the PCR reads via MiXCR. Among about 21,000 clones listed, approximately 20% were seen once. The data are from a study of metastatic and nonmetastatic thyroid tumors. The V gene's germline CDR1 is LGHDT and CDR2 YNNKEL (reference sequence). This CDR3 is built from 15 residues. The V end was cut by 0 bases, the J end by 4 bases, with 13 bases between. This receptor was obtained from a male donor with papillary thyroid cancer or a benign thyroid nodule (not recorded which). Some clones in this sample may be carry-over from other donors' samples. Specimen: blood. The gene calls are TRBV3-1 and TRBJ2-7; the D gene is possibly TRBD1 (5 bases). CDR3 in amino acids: CASSQDQGWGYEQYF. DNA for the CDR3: TGTGCCAGCAGCCAAGATCAGGGTTGGGGATACGAGCAGTACTTC.